The present entry profiles one T cell receptor (beta chain) with its context. The CDR3 runs 15 residues. Germline CDR1 reads MNHEY; CDR2 reads SVGAGI. The data originate from a study of T cells expressing NK-cell markers. cDNA encoding TCR beta was synthesized via 5'RACE template switching incorporating UMIs. TCRdb processed the 5' RACE reads again and assigns one entry to each CDR3 protein, with no DNA. Seen in this sample are about 160,000 distinct CDR3 sequences; the ten most common clones hold 20% to 25%. The chain employs TRBV6-5 and TRBJ2-5; the D call from TCRdb, TRBD1, cannot be confirmed without DNA. Sequenced: blood T cells: a sorted CD56 or NKG2C T cell subset, CD4+ or CD8+ T cells, or bulk PBMC T cells (not recorded which). The source is a man aged 18 to 70 in good health. CDR3 amino acids: CASSYSPQGKEPQYF.